This T cell receptor (beta chain) originates from a study of molecular identifiers for immune sequencing clone quantification. Study information: Replicates split RNA from approximately 22,000 or 94,000 naive CD8 cells five ways, and the researchers sequenced four portions.

About this clonotype itself: Being one base from a much bigger clone, this may be a read error.

Germline V gene sequence: CDR1 MNHEY, CDR2 SVGEGT. There are 13 residues in the CDR3. Trimming cost V 9 bases and J 7 bases, with 16 bases left between them. TCRdb processed the PCR reads anew with MiXCR; each CDR3 protein has one entry. The sample yields about 510,000 distinct CDR3 sequences, about a fifth seen once. The sample consisted of naive CD8+ T cells from blood, with Jurkat cell RNA spiked in. As to subset: FACS-sorted CD8+CD4-CCR7+CD45RA+ naive T cells. The sequence was collected from a human donor in good health. Some libraries in this study had Jurkat cell RNA spiked in. The genes are TRBV6-2 or TRBV6-3 and TRBJ1-5; no clear D gene. For the CDR3, the DNA is TGTGCCAGAAGTACACAGACGGGGCAGCCCCAGCATTTT. It encodes CARSTQTGQPQHF.